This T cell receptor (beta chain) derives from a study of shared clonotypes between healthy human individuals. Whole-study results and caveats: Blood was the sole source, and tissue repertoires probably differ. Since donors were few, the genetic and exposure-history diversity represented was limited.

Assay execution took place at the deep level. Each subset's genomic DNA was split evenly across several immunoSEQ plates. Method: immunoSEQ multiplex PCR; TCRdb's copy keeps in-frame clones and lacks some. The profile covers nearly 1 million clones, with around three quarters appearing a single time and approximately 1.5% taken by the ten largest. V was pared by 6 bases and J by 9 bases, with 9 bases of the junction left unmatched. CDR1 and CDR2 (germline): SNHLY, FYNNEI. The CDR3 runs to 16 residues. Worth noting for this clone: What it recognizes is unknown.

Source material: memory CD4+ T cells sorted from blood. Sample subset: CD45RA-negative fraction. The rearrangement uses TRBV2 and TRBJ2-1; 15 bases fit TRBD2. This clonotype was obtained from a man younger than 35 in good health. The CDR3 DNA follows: TGTGCCAGCAGCCGCGGACTAGCGGGGGGGCGGGGTGAGCAGTTCTTC. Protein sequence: CASSRGLAGGRGEQFF.